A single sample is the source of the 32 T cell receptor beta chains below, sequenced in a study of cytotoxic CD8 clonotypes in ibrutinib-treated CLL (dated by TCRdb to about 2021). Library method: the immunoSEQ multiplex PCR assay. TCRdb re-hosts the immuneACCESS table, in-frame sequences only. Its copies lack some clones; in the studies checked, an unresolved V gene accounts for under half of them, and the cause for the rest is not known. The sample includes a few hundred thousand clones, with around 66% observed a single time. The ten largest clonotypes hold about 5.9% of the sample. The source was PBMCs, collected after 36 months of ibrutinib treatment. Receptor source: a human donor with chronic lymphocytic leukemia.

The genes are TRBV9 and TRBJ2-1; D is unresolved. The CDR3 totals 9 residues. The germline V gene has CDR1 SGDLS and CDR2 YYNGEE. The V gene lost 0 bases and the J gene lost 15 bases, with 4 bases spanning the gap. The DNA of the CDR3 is TGTGCCAGCAGCGTAGGAGCGTTCTTC. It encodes CASSVGAFF.

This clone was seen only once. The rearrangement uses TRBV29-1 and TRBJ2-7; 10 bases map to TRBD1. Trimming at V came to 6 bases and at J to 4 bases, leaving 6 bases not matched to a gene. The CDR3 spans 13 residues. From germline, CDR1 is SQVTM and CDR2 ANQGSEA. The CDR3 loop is CSVLRDRGYEQYF. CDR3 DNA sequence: TGCAGCGTCCTCCGGGACAGGGGTTACGAGCAGTACTTC.

CDR3 sequence reads: CASSLEQTLYGYTF. Written as DNA, the CDR3 is TGTGCCAGCAGCTTAGAACAGACTCTCTATGGCTACACCTTC. V usage is TRBV7-2 and J usage is TRBJ1-2; D is uncertain. With 1 base removed from V and 4 bases from J, the gap between germline ends came to 10 bases. The CDR3 sequence is 14 residues long. The V gene's germline CDR1 is SGHTA and CDR2 FQGNSA.

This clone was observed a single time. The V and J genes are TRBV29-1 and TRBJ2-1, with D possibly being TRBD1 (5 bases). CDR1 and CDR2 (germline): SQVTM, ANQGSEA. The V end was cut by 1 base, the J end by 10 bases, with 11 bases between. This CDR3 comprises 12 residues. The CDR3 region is CSVEVRGREQFF. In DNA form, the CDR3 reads TGCAGCGTTGAAGTTAGGGGTAGGGAGCAGTTCTTC.

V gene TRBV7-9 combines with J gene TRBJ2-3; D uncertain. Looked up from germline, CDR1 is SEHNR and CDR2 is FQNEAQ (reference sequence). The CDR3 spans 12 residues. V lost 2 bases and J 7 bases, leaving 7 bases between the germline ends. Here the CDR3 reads CASSLRTHTQYF. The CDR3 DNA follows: TGTGCCAGCAGCTTAAGGACCCATACGCAGTATTTT.

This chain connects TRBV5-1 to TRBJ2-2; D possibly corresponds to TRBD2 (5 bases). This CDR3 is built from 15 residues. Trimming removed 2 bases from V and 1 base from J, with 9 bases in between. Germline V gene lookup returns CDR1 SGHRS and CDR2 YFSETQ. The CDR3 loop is CASSFRGGNTGELFF. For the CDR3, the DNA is TGCGCCAGCAGCTTTCGCGGAGGGAACACCGGGGAGCTGTTTTTT.

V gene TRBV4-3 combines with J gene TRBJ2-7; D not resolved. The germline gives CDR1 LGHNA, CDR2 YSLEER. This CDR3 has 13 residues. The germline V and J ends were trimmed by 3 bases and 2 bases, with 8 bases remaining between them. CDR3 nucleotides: TGCGCCAGCAGCCACTTTTTAACCTACGAGCAGTACTTC. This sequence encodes CASSHFLTYEQYF.

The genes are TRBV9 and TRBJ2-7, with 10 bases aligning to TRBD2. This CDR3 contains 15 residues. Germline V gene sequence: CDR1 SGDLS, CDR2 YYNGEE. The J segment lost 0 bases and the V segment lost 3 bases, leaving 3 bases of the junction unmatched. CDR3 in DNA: TGTGCCAGCAGCGAAACTAGCGGGACCTCCTACGAGCAGTACTTC. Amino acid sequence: CASSETSGTSYEQYF. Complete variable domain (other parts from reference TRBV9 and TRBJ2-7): DSGVTQTPKHLITATGQRVTLRCSPRSGDLSVYWYQQSLDQGLQFLIQYYNGEERAKGNILERFSAQQFPDLHSELNLSSLELGDSALYFCASSETSGTSYEQYFGPGTRLTVT.

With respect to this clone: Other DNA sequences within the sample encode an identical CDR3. The chain's CDR3 is CASSVVSPNYGYTF. The DNA of the CDR3 is TGTGCCAGCAGCGTAGTTTCACCAAACTATGGCTACACCTTC. V usage is TRBV9 and J usage is TRBJ1-2; D is uncertain. The CDR3 loop spans 14 amino acids. CDR1 is SGDLS, CDR2 YYNGEE, per germline. V shed 0 bases and J shed 2 bases, with 8 bases lying between them.

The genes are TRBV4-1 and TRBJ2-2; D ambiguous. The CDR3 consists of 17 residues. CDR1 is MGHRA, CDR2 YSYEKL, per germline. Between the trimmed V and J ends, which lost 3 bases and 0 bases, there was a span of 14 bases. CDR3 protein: CASSHPLGRANTGELFF. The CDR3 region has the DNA TGCGCCAGCAGCCATCCCCTTGGACGCGCGAACACCGGGGAGCTGTTTTTT.

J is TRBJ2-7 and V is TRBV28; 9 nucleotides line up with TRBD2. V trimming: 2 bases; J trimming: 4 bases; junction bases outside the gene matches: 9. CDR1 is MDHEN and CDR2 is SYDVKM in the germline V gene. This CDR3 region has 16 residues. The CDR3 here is CASSLGGWREGYEQYF. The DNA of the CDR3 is TGTGCCAGCAGTTTAGGTGGCTGGCGGGAGGGATACGAGCAGTACTTC.

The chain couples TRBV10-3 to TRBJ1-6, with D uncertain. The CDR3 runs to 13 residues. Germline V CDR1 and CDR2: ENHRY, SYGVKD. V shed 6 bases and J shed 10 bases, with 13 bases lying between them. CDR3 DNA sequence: TGTGCCATCAGGGACCCCGAAGGCTCACCCCTCCACTTT. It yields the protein CAIRDPEGSPLHF.

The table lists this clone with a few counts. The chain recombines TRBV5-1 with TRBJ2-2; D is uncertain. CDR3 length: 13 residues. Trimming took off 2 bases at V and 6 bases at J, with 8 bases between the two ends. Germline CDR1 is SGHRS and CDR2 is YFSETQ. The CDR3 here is CASSLGRPGELFF. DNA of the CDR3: TGCGCCAGCAGCTTAGGACGGCCCGGGGAGCTGTTTTTT.

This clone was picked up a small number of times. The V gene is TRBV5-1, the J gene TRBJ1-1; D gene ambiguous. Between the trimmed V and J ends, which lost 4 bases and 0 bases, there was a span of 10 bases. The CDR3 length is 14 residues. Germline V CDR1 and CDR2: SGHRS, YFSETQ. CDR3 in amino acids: CASSPGLVNTEAFF. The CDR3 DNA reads TGCGCCAGCAGCCCAGGACTCGTGAACACTGAAGCTTTCTTT.

CDR3 coding DNA: TGTGCCAGCAGCATTTCGCCGGGACTAGCAAACGAGCAGTACTTC. Translated: CASSISPGLANEQYF. The rearrangement joins TRBV7-2 to TRBJ2-7, with 9 nucleotides matching TRBD2. The CDR3 length is 15 residues. Per the germline V gene, CDR1 is SGHTA and CDR2 is FQGNSA. V lost 5 bases and J lost 5; bases outside the gene matches: 10.

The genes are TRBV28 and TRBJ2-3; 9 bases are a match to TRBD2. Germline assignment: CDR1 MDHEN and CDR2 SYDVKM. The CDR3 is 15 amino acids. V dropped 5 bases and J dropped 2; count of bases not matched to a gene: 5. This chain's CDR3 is CASSPGLAFTDTQYF. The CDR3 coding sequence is TGTGCCAGCAGTCCGGGACTAGCCTTCACAGATACGCAGTATTTT.

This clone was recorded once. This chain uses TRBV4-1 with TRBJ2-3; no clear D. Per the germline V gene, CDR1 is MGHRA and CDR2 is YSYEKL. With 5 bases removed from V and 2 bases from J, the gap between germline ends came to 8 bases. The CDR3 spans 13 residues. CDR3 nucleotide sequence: TGCGCCAGCAGCAGATTCTACACAGATACGCAGTATTTT. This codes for CASSRFYTDTQYF.

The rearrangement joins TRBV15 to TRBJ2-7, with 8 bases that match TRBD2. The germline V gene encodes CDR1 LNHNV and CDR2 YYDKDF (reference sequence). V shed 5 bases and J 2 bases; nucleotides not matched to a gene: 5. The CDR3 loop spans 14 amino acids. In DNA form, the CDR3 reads TGTGCCACCAGCGGGGGACTAGGCCCCTACGAGCAGTACTTC. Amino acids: CATSGGLGPYEQYF.

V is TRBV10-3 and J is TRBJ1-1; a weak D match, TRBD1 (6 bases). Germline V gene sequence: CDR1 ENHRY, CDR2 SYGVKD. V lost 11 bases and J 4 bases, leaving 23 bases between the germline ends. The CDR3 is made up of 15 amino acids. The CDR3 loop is CAVHGGRGGSTEAFF. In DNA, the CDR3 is TGTGCCGTCCACGGGGGGCGCGGTGGAAGCACTGAAGCTTTCTTT.

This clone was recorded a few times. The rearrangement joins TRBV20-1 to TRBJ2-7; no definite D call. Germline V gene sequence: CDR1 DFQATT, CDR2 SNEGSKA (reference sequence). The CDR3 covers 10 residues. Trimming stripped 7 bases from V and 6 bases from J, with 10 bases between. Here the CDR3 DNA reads TGCAGTGTTCTCAGAGCCGAGCAGTACTTC. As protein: CSVLRAEQYF.

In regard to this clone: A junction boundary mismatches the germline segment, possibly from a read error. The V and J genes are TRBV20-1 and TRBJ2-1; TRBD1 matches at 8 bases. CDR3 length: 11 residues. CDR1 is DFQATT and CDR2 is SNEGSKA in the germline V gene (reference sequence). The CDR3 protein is CSARPRDRLLF. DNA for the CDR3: TGCAGTGCTAGACCCCGGGACAGGCTGCTCTTC.

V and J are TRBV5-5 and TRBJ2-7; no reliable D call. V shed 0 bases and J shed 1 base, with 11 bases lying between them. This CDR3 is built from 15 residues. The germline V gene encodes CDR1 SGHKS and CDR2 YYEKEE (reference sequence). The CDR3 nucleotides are TGTGCCAGCAGCTTGGCCTCCGTGGGATCCTACGAGCAGTACTTC. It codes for CASSLASVGSYEQYF.

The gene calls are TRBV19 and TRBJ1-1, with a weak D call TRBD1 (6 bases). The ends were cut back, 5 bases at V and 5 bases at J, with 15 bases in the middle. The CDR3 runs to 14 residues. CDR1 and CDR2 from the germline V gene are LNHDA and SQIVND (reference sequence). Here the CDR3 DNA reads TGTGCCAGTAGTGTGGAAGGGGGAGATACTGAAGCTTTCTTT. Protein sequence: CASSVEGGDTEAFF.

In DNA form, the CDR3 reads TGTGCCAGCAGTGCGGGACAGGGCAATCAGCCCCAGCATTTT. This gives the protein CASSAGQGNQPQHF. The J gene is TRBJ1-5, the V gene TRBV2; 8 bases agree with TRBD1. This CDR3 is 14 amino acids long. The germline V gene encodes CDR1 SNHLY and CDR2 FYNNEI. V was clipped by 4 bases and J by 2 bases; unmatched bases: 1.

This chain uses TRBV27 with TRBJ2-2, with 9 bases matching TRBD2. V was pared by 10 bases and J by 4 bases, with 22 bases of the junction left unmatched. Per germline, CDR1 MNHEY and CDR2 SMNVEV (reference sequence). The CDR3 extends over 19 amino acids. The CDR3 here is CATKPLPVGLAIFTGELFF. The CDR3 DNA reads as TGTGCCACAAAACCGCTCCCTGTAGGACTAGCGATCTTCACCGGGGAGCTGTTTTTT.

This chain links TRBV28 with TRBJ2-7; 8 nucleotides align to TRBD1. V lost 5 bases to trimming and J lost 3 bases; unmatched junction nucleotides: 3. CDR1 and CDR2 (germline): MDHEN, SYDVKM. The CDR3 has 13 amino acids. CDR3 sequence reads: CASSRTGNYEQYF. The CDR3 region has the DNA TGTGCCAGCAGTAGGACAGGGAACTACGAGCAGTACTTC.

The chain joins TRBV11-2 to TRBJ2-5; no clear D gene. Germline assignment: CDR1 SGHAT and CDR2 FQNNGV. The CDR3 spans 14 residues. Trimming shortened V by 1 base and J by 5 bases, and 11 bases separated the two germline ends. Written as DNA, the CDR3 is TGTGCCAGCAGCTTAGTTGGAGCAGACGAGACCCAGTACTTC. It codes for CASSLVGADETQYF.

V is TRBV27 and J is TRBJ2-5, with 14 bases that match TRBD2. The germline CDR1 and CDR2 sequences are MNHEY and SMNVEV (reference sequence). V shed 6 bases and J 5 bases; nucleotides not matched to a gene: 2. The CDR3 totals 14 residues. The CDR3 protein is CASSRTSGRETQYF. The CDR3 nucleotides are TGTGCCAGCAGCAGGACTAGCGGGAGGGAGACCCAGTACTTC.

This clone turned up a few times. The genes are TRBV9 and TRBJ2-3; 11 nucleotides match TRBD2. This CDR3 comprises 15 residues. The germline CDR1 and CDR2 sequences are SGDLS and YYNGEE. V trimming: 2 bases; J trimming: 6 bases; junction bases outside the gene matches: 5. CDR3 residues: CASSVILAGGDTQYF. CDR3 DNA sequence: TGTGCCAGCAGCGTTATTCTAGCGGGAGGCGATACGCAGTATTTT.

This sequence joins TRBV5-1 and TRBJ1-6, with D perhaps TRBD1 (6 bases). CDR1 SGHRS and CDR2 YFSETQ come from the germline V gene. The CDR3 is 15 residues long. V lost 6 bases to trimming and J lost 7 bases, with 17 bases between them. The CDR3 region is CASTQGGERNSPLHF. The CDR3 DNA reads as TGCGCCAGCACCCAAGGGGGAGAGAGGAATTCACCCCTCCACTTT.

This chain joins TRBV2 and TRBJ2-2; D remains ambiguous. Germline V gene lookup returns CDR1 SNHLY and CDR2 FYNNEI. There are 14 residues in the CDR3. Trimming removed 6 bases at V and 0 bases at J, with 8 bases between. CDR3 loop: CASRPYANTGELFF. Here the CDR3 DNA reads TGTGCCAGCAGGCCCTACGCGAACACCGGGGAGCTGTTTTTT.

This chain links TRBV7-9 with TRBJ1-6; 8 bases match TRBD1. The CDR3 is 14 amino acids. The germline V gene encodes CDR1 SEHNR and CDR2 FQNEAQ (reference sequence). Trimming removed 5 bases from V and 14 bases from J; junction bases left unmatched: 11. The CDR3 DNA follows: TGTGCCAGCAGCGTGGGACAGGTGGTAGAAGCCCTCCACTTT. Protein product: CASSVGQVVEALHF.